This is a list of T cell receptor beta chains from one sample in a study of T-cell reconstitution after alpha-beta-depleted transplantation in children. TCRdb reprocessed the PCR reads with MiXCR, giving one entry per CDR3 protein. The sample lists 280,000 or so distinct CDR3 sequences, 11% occurring once. Sequencing used peripheral blood, obtained 180 days after TCRalphabeta/CD19-depleted stem cell transplant. These receptors were taken from a male patient aged 2-10 years who had a stem cell transplant for chronic granulomatous disease, so the T cells may come from the graft donor. The CDR3 runs from the conserved cysteine through the conserved F or W. D genes are given only for firm matches. Where a row states a size, it is once, few, many or the class of an expanded clone; other rows omit it.

v_gene: TRBV5-1; abundance: many; d_gene: NA; len: 15; j_gene: TRBJ2-7; CDR3nt: TGCGCCAGCAGCCAAATGGCGGGATTCTCCTACGAGCAGTACTTC; CDR3aa: CASSQMAGFSYEQYF
v_gene: TRBV27; abundance: many; d_gene: TRBD2; len: 16; j_gene: TRBJ2-2; CDR3nt: TGTGCCAGCAGTCAGTTAGCGGGAGTATATACCGGGGAGCTGTTTTTT; CDR3aa: CASSQLAGVYTGELFF
v_gene: TRBV28; abundance: many; d_gene: NA; len: 14; j_gene: TRBJ2-7; CDR3nt: TGTGCCAGCAGTTGGCTAGCGAACTCCTACGAGCAGTACTTC; CDR3aa: CASSWLANSYEQYF
v_gene: TRBV12-3/TRBV12-4; abundance: few; d_gene: NA; len: 12; j_gene: TRBJ2-7; CDR3nt: TGTGCCAGCAGTTTCGCTAATTACGAGCAGTACTTC; CDR3aa: CASSFANYEQYF
v_gene: TRBV5-1; abundance: many; d_gene: TRBD1; len: 14; j_gene: TRBJ2-5; CDR3nt: TGCGCATGTGGGGCAGGGGGCGCAGAGGAGACCCAGTACTTC; CDR3aa: CACGAGGAEETQYF
v_gene: TRBV2; abundance: NA; d_gene: NA; len: 15; j_gene: TRBJ1-5; CDR3nt: TGTGCCAGCAGCGGAGACCGGACAGGCAATCAGCCCCAGCATTTT; CDR3aa: CASSGDRTGNQPQHF
v_gene: TRBV29-1; abundance: NA; d_gene: NA; len: 11; j_gene: TRBJ2-2; CDR3nt: TGCAGCGTGGAAGCCCCCGGGGAGCTGTTTTTT; CDR3aa: CSVEAPGELFF
v_gene: TRBV7-2; abundance: many; d_gene: NA; len: 18; j_gene: TRBJ1-2; CDR3nt: TGTGCCAGCAGCTTACGGGGCGGGGGGCTAATGACCTTCTATGGCTACACCTTC; CDR3aa: CASSLRGGGLMTFYGYTF
v_gene: TRBV15; abundance: NA; d_gene: NA; len: 16; j_gene: TRBJ2-5; CDR3nt: TGTGCCACCAGCAGAGTTTACAGAGACTATCAAGAGACCCAGTCCTTC; CDR3aa: CATSRVYRDYQETQSF
v_gene: TRBV3-1; abundance: NA; d_gene: TRBD2; len: 15; j_gene: TRBJ2-1; CDR3nt: TGTGCCAGCAGACCTGGGACTAGCGGGAGTCGTGAGCAGTTCTTC; CDR3aa: CASRPGTSGSREQFF
v_gene: TRBV20-1; abundance: many; d_gene: TRBD2; len: 14; j_gene: TRBJ2-1; CDR3nt: TGCAGTGCTAGCCTAGCGGGGGCGGATGGGGAGCAGTTCTTC; CDR3aa: CSASLAGADGEQFF
v_gene: TRBV7-2; abundance: many; d_gene: NA; len: 17; j_gene: TRBJ1-6; CDR3nt: TGTGCCAGCAGCTTAGGTGGGGGACGGAGGGAGAATTCACCCCTCCACTTT; CDR3aa: CASSLGGGRRENSPLHF
v_gene: TRBV7-2; abundance: many; d_gene: TRBD1; len: 15; j_gene: TRBJ2-7; CDR3nt: TGTGCCAGCAGCCTCCCCGGGACAGGGGGCTACGAGCAGTACTTC; CDR3aa: CASSLPGTGGYEQYF
v_gene: TRBV5-1; abundance: many; d_gene: NA; len: 14; j_gene: TRBJ2-3; CDR3nt: TGCGCCAGCAGCTTGGACCAAGGCACAGATACGCAGTATTTT; CDR3aa: CASSLDQGTDTQYF
v_gene: TRBV5-1; abundance: many; d_gene: NA; len: 14; j_gene: TRBJ2-5; CDR3nt: TGCGCCAGCAGCTTGGAAGTAAGGGGCGAGACCCAGTACTTC; CDR3aa: CASSLEVRGETQYF
v_gene: TRBV30; abundance: many; d_gene: NA; len: 16; j_gene: TRBJ2-4; CDR3nt: TGTGCCTGGAGTGTACTGCGGGGGCAGGGCAAAAACATTCAGTACTTC; CDR3aa: CAWSVLRGQGKNIQYF
v_gene: TRBV4-3; abundance: few; d_gene: TRBD1; len: 17; j_gene: TRBJ2-1; CDR3nt: TGCGCCAGCAGCCAAGATACCGGACAGGGGGCAAGGAATGAGCAGTTCTTC; CDR3aa: CASSQDTGQGARNEQFF
v_gene: TRBV28; abundance: NA; d_gene: NA; len: 11; j_gene: TRBJ2-3; CDR3nt: TGTGTCTGCCTTCGCACAGCTACGCAGTATTTT; CDR3aa: CVCLRTATQYF
v_gene: TRBV28; abundance: many; d_gene: NA; len: 15; j_gene: TRBJ1-1; CDR3nt: TGTGCCAGCAGTTTATTAGGGGTGGGGAACACTGAAGCTTTCTTT; CDR3aa: CASSLLGVGNTEAFF
v_gene: TRBV27; abundance: many; d_gene: NA; len: 13; j_gene: TRBJ1-2; CDR3nt: TGTGCCAGCAGTTCCCGTGCGGGCTATGGCTACACCTTC; CDR3aa: CASSSRAGYGYTF
v_gene: TRBV6-5; abundance: NA; d_gene: NA; len: 15; j_gene: TRBJ2-7; CDR3nt: TGTGCCAGCAGTTACTTGGGGGAAGGGGGAGCCCAGCAGTACTTC; CDR3aa: CASSYLGEGGAQQYF
v_gene: TRBV12-3/TRBV12-4; abundance: many; d_gene: TRBD2; len: 14; j_gene: TRBJ2-1; CDR3nt: TGTGCCAGCAGTTCGACTAGCCTGTACAATGAGCAGTTCTTC; CDR3aa: CASSSTSLYNEQFF
v_gene: TRBV20-1; abundance: many; d_gene: NA; len: 16; j_gene: TRBJ2-1; CDR3nt: TGCAGTGCTAGCCCGACCGTAGCGGTCCTCTACAATGAGCAGTTCTTC; CDR3aa: CSASPTVAVLYNEQFF
v_gene: TRBV5-1; abundance: many; d_gene: NA; len: 15; j_gene: TRBJ2-1; CDR3nt: TGCGCCAGCTTCCCGAGGTTCAACTCCTACAATGAGCAGTTCTTC; CDR3aa: CASFPRFNSYNEQFF
v_gene: TRBV27; abundance: many; d_gene: TRBD1; len: 16; j_gene: TRBJ1-1; CDR3nt: TGTGCCAGCAGTCCAGGACAGGGAAGGGGGAACACTGAAGCTTTCTTT; CDR3aa: CASSPGQGRGNTEAFF
v_gene: TRBV7-9; abundance: NA; d_gene: TRBD1; len: 13; j_gene: TRBJ1-2; CDR3nt: TGTGCCAGCAGCTCGGGACAGGGCTTTGGCTACACCTTC; CDR3aa: CASSSGQGFGYTF
v_gene: TRBV11-1; abundance: many; d_gene: NA; len: 19; j_gene: TRBJ2-1; CDR3nt: TGTGCCAGCAGCTCCCGGGAACCCGTAAGTAAAAGGCTCTACAATGAGCAGTTCTTC; CDR3aa: CASSSREPVSKRLYNEQFF
v_gene: TRBV30; abundance: NA; d_gene: NA; len: 14; j_gene: TRBJ2-1; CDR3nt: TGTGCCTGGGCATCAACTCCCCGGGCCCGGGAGCAGTTCTTC; CDR3aa: CAWASTPRAREQFF
v_gene: TRBV2; abundance: many; d_gene: TRBD2; len: 15; j_gene: TRBJ2-7; CDR3nt: TGTGCCAGCAGTGAAAGGGCTAGCGGGAGTGGCGAGCAGTACTTC; CDR3aa: CASSERASGSGEQYF
v_gene: TRBV12-3/TRBV12-4; abundance: NA; d_gene: NA; len: 14; j_gene: TRBJ2-2; CDR3nt: TGTGCCTGCAGTTTGGGGGGAACCCCCGGGGAGCTGTTTTTT; CDR3aa: CACSLGGTPGELFF
v_gene: TRBV5-6; abundance: NA; d_gene: NA; len: 14; j_gene: TRBJ2-1; CDR3nt: TGTGCCAGCAGCTTGAGGTCCAGGTACAATGAGCAGTTCTTC; CDR3aa: CASSLRSRYNEQFF
v_gene: TRBV12-3/TRBV12-4; abundance: many; d_gene: NA; len: 13; j_gene: TRBJ2-7; CDR3nt: TGTGCCAGCAGTGGCCTACGGGGTGGCGAGCAGTACTTC; CDR3aa: CASSGLRGGEQYF
v_gene: TRBV5-1; abundance: many; d_gene: NA; len: 13; j_gene: TRBJ1-1; CDR3nt: TGCGCCAGCAGCTTTCGGGGGTACACTGAAGCTTTCTTT; CDR3aa: CASSFRGYTEAFF
v_gene: TRBV25-1; abundance: many; d_gene: TRBD1; len: 13; j_gene: TRBJ1-2; CDR3nt: TGTGCCAGCAGTCAGGGGGCGGTCTATGGCTACACCTTC; CDR3aa: CASSQGAVYGYTF
v_gene: TRBV5-1; abundance: many; d_gene: NA; len: 14; j_gene: TRBJ2-7; CDR3nt: TGCGCCAGCAGGCGTATAACTAGCACCTACGAGCAGTACTTC; CDR3aa: CASRRITSTYEQYF
v_gene: TRBV15; abundance: many; d_gene: NA; len: 15; j_gene: TRBJ2-7; CDR3nt: TGTGCCACCAGGAATAGTAGCCCCTATACCTACGAGCAGTACTTC; CDR3aa: CATRNSSPYTYEQYF
v_gene: TRBV19; abundance: NA; d_gene: TRBD1; len: 20; j_gene: TRBJ1-5; CDR3nt: TGTGCCAGTAGCTCGGGGGGTCTGGACAGGGGGATCTTGACACTCCAGCCCCAGCATTTT; CDR3aa: CASSSGGLDRGILTLQPQHF
v_gene: TRBV5-1; abundance: many; d_gene: TRBD2; len: 18; j_gene: TRBJ2-3; CDR3nt: TGCGCCAGCAGCTTTGGGGTGAAGACTAGCGGGAGGGTTGATACGCAGTATTTT; CDR3aa: CASSFGVKTSGRVDTQYF
v_gene: TRBV27; abundance: many; d_gene: TRBD2; len: 15; j_gene: TRBJ2-1; CDR3nt: TGTGCCAGCAGTTTATTTGAGACTAGCAACAATGAGCAGTTCTTC; CDR3aa: CASSLFETSNNEQFF
v_gene: TRBV5-1; abundance: NA; d_gene: TRBD2; len: 17; j_gene: TRBJ2-1; CDR3nt: TGCGCCAGCAGCTCCGGACGGACCGGGACTAACTACAATGAGCAGTTCTTC; CDR3aa: CASSSGRTGTNYNEQFF
v_gene: TRBV20-1; abundance: NA; d_gene: TRBD2; len: 16; j_gene: TRBJ2-1; CDR3nt: TGCAGTGCCAGTGATCTGGCGGGAGCCCCCAAAACGGGGCAGTTCTTC; CDR3aa: CSASDLAGAPKTGQFF
v_gene: TRBV27; abundance: many; d_gene: TRBD2; len: 17; j_gene: TRBJ2-7; CDR3nt: TGTGCCAGCAGTTCACGATCCGGGACTAGCGGGGCCTACGAGCAGTACTTC; CDR3aa: CASSSRSGTSGAYEQYF
v_gene: TRBV5-5; abundance: few; d_gene: NA; len: 15; j_gene: TRBJ2-6; CDR3nt: TGTGCCAGCAGCTCTAGGAGATTTGGGGCCAACGTCCTGACTTTC; CDR3aa: CASSSRRFGANVLTF
v_gene: TRBV20-1; abundance: many; d_gene: NA; len: 13; j_gene: TRBJ2-7; CDR3nt: TGCAGTGCTAACAGGGACGGGGGCTACGAGCAGTACTTC; CDR3aa: CSANRDGGYEQYF
v_gene: TRBV6-1; abundance: many; d_gene: TRBD1; len: 15; j_gene: TRBJ1-4; CDR3nt: TGTGCCACCCAAGTAAGGGACAGGGGGTTTGAAAAACTGTTTTTT; CDR3aa: CATQVRDRGFEKLFF
v_gene: TRBV19; abundance: NA; d_gene: TRBD1; len: 14; j_gene: TRBJ1-1; CDR3nt: TGTGCCAGTAGGAATCCCAGGGGGCTTCCTGAAGCTTTCTTT; CDR3aa: CASRNPRGLPEAFF
v_gene: TRBV21-1; abundance: many; d_gene: NA; len: 13; j_gene: TRBJ1-2; CDR3nt: TGTGCCAGCAGCAAAGGCGGAGGGAATGGCTACACCTTC; CDR3aa: CASSKGGGNGYTF
v_gene: TRBV28; abundance: many; d_gene: TRBD1; len: 17; j_gene: TRBJ2-2; CDR3nt: TGTGCCAGCAGTTCCGCCTCCCGCAGGGGGACGGCCGGGGAGCTGTTTTTT; CDR3aa: CASSSASRRGTAGELFF
v_gene: TRBV10-3; abundance: many; d_gene: TRBD1; len: 17; j_gene: TRBJ2-2; CDR3nt: TGTGCCATCACCGGACCCGGACAGGGGGCGAACACCGGGGAGCTGTTTTTT; CDR3aa: CAITGPGQGANTGELFF
v_gene: TRBV29-1; abundance: many; d_gene: TRBD1; len: 13; j_gene: TRBJ1-6; CDR3nt: TGCAGCGCCAGCTCAGGGGGCGATTCACCCCTCCACTTT; CDR3aa: CSASSGGDSPLHF
v_gene: TRBV20-1; abundance: many; d_gene: TRBD2; len: 14; j_gene: TRBJ2-5; CDR3nt: TGCAGTGCTCCGAGCGGGGGGGCATTAGAGACCCAGTACTTC; CDR3aa: CSAPSGGALETQYF
v_gene: TRBV12-3/TRBV12-4; abundance: many; d_gene: TRBD1; len: 15; j_gene: TRBJ1-5; CDR3nt: TGTGCCAGCAGCTCCGACAGGGGAGGGAATCAGCCCCAGCATTTT; CDR3aa: CASSSDRGGNQPQHF
v_gene: TRBV11-2; abundance: NA; d_gene: NA; len: 16; j_gene: TRBJ2-3; CDR3nt: TGTGCCAGCAGCTTGTTGAGCCTGTGGGCCACAGATACGCAGTATTTT; CDR3aa: CASSLLSLWATDTQYF
v_gene: TRBV3-1; abundance: many; d_gene: NA; len: 15; j_gene: TRBJ2-5; CDR3nt: TGTGCCAGCAGCCAACGAACAGGGTCCCAAGAGACCCAGTACTTC; CDR3aa: CASSQRTGSQETQYF
v_gene: TRBV5-1; abundance: many; d_gene: TRBD2; len: 17; j_gene: TRBJ2-3; CDR3nt: TGCGCCAGCAGCTTGGGTGGCGGGGGACGTTATTTGGATACGCAGTATTTT; CDR3aa: CASSLGGGGRYLDTQYF